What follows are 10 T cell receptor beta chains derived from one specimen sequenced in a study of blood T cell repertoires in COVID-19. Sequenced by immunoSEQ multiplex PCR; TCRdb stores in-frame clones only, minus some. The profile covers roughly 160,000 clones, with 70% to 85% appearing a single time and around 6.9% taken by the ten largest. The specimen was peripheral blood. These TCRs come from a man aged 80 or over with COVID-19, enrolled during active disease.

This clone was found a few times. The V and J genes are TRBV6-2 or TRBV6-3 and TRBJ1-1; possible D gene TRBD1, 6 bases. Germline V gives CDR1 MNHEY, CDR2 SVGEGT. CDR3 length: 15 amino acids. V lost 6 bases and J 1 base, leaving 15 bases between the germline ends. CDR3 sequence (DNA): TGTGCCAGCAGCCACCCGAGGGGGGGGAACACTGAAGCTTTCTTT. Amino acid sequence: CASSHPRGGNTEAFF.

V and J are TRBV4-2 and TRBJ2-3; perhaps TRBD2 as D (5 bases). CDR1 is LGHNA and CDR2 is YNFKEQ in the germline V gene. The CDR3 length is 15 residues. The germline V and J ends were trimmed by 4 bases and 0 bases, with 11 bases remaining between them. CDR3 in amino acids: CASSLGDPSTDTQYF. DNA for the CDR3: TGTGCCAGCAGCCTCGGGGATCCTAGCACAGATACGCAGTATTTT.

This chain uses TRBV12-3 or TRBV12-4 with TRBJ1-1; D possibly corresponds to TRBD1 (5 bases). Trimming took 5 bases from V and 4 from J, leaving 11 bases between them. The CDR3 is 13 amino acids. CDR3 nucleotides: TGTGCCAGCAGTCTGTCGGGGGGCACTGAAGCTTTCTTT. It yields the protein CASSLSGGTEAFF.

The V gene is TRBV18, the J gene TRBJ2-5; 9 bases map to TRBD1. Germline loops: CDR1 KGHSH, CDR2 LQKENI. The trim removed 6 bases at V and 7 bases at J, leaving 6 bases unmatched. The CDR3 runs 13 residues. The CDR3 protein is CASSPTGGATQYF. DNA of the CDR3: TGTGCCAGCTCCCCAACAGGGGGCGCGACCCAGTACTTC.

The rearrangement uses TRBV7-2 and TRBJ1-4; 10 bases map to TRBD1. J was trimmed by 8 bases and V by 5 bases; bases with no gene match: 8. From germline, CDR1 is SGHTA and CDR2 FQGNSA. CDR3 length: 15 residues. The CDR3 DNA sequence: TGTGCCAGCAGCCCCCCGACAGGGGGCAACGAAAAACTGTTTTTT. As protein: CASSPPTGGNEKLFF.

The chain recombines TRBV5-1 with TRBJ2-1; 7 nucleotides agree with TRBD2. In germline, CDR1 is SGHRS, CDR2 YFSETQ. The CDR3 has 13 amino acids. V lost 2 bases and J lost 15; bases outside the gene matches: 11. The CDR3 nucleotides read TGCGCCAGCAGCTTTTCCAGGGAGGGGTCGGCGTTCTTC. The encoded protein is CASSFSREGSAFF.

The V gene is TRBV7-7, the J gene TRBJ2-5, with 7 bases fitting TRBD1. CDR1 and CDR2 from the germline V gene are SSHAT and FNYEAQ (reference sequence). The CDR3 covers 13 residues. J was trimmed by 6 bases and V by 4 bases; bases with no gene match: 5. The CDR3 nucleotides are TGTGCCAGCAGCTCAGGGGGTTTGAAGACCCAGTACTTC. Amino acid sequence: CASSSGGLKTQYF.

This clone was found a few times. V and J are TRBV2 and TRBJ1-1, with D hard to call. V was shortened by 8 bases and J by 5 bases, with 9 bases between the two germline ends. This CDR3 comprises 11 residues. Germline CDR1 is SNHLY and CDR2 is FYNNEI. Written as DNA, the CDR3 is TGTGCCAGCGGGCCGTGGACTGAAGCTTTCTTT. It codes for CASGPWTEAFF.

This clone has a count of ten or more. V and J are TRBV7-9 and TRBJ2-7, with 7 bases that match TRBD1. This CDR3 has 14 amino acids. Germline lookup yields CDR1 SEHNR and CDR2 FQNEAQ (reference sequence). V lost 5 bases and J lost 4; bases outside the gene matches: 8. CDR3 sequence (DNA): TGTGCCAGCAGCCGGACAGGAATAGGATACGAGCAGTACTTC. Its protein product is CASSRTGIGYEQYF. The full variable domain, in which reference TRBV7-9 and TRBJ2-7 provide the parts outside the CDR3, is DTGVSQNPRHKITKRGQNVTFRCDPISEHNRLYWYRQTLGQGPEFLTYFQNEAQLEKSRLLSDRFSAERPKGSFSTLEIQRTEQGDSAMYLCASSRTGIGYEQYFGPGTRLTVT.

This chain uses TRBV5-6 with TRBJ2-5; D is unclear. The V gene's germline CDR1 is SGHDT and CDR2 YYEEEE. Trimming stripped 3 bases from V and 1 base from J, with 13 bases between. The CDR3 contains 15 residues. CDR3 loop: CASSSAERSQETQYF. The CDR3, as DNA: TGTGCCAGCAGCTCCGCCGAGAGGAGCCAAGAGACCCAGTACTTC. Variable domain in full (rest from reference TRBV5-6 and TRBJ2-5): DAGVTQSPTHLIKTRGQQVTLRCSPKSGHDTVSWYQQALGQGPQFIFQYYEEEERQRGNFPDRFSGHQFPNYSSELNVNALLLGDSALYLCASSSAERSQETQYFGPGTRLLVL.